The TCR beta chain described here comes from a study of cytomegalovirus exposure and HLA in healthy donors. Study findings and constraints: TCR beta V segments were, for the most part, productive about 87% or about 30% of the time in an earlier analysis.

The CDR3 consists of 14 residues. Trimming pared 0 bases from V and 7 bases from J, leaving 8 bases between. Germline CDR1 SGHRS, CDR2 YFSETQ. Vbeta (60) and Jbeta (13) primers were used in the PCR. Sequencing used immunoSEQ multiplex PCR; TCRdb keeps in-frame clones, though not all of them. This listing includes 60,000 to 70,000 clones. A word on this clone: Its specificity is not known.

The sample consisted of PBMCs. The receptor was isolated from a man under 40 in good health and CMV-seropositive. The chain recombines TRBV5-1 with TRBJ1-6; D remains unclear. CDR3 DNA sequence: TGCGCCAGCAGCTTGGCTGGTGAGAATTCACCCCTCCACTTT. Its translation: CASSLAGENSPLHF.